The 3 T cell receptor beta chains in this list originate from one sample, sequenced in a study of CD8 T cells in ankylosing spondylitis. TCRdb reanalysed the 5' RACE reads using MiXCR and keeps one entry per CDR3 protein. The sample includes about 220,000 distinct CDR3 sequences, 6% to 8.5% of them seen just once. Study outcomes and limitations: In ankylosing spondylitis blood, a motif of roughly eight highly homologous TCR beta variants appeared characteristic.

What these receptors recognize is not known. The sequencing input was blood, either unsorted or a sorted T cell fraction (not recorded which). The receptors here all came from a male donor with ankylosing spondylitis.

This clonotype was recorded at least ten times. The chain links TRBV6-2 or TRBV6-3 to TRBJ1-5; D is possibly TRBD1 (5 bases). Germline V gene data show CDR1 as MNHEY and CDR2 as SVGEGT. V lost 1 base and J 0 bases, leaving 10 bases between the germline ends. CDR3 length: 16 residues. The CDR3 region has the DNA TGTGCCAGCAGTTACTGGCAGGGCAATAGCAATCAGCCCCAGCATTTT. It codes for CASSYWQGNSNQPQHF.

This clonotype appeared many times. The chain is built from TRBV27 and TRBJ1-5; D is unclear. CDR1 and CDR2 from the germline V gene are MNHEY and SMNVEV (reference sequence). The CDR3 contains 15 residues. Trimming removed 1 base at V and 0 bases at J, with 7 bases between. The CDR3 region has the DNA TGTGCCAGCAGTTTATACCGGTATAGCAATCAGCCCCAGCATTTT. As protein: CASSLYRYSNQPQHF.

The chain carries TRBV27 and TRBJ1-1; D ambiguous. The V end was cut by 4 bases, the J end by 3 bases, with 12 bases between. Germline V gene lookup returns CDR1 MNHEY and CDR2 SMNVEV (reference sequence). The CDR3 consists of 14 residues. The chain's CDR3 is CASSSRLPDTEAFF. In nucleotides, the CDR3 is TGTGCCAGCAGTTCCCGGCTACCCGACACTGAAGCTTTCTTT.